The clone carrying this TCR beta chain appeared many times. The data originate from a study of early T cells in non-severe SARS-CoV-2 infection. The CDR3 is 14 amino acids. J was trimmed by 1 base and V by 10 bases; bases with no gene match: 8. CDR1 is MDHEN and CDR2 is SYDVKM in the germline V gene. Each CDR3 protein is one row after TCRdb ran MiXCR on the 5' RACE reads. The sample carries some 52,000 distinct CDR3 sequences, over 7% recorded once. The material sequenced was whole blood. The chain uses TRBV28 and TRBJ1-1, with 8 bases that match TRBD1. The TCR comes from an adult who was a healthcare worker with PCR-confirmed SARS-CoV-2 infection or an uninfected control (not recorded which). CDR3 in DNA: TGTGCCACAAAACCTACAGGGGGGAACACTGAAGCTTTCTTT. Amino acid sequence: CATKPTGGNTEAFF.